This T cell receptor (beta chain) was recovered during a study of PD-L1 blockade in urothelial cancer. Study overall: Analysis of the blood was performed 3 weeks (second dose) and 6 weeks after treatment start.

Into every PCR, synthetic TCR analog templates were spiked. Using immunoSEQ multiplex PCR, the repertoire was profiled, and TCRdb retains in-frame clones only, with some absent. The table shows fewer than 40,000 clones, with approximately 92% occurring only once. CDR1 and CDR2 from the germline V gene are SGHRS and YFSETQ. V was pared by 4 bases and J by 2 bases, with 16 bases between. The CDR3 spans 16 residues. The V and J genes are TRBV5-1 and TRBJ2-1; the D gene is possibly TRBD2 (5 bases). The source is an older man with urothelial cancer. The sample was PBMCs, taken around atezolizumab (anti-PD-L1) treatment. The CDR3, as DNA: TGCGCCAGCAGCCCCGAAGGACTGGAAACCTACAATGAGCAGTTCTTC. It yields the protein CASSPEGLETYNEQFF.